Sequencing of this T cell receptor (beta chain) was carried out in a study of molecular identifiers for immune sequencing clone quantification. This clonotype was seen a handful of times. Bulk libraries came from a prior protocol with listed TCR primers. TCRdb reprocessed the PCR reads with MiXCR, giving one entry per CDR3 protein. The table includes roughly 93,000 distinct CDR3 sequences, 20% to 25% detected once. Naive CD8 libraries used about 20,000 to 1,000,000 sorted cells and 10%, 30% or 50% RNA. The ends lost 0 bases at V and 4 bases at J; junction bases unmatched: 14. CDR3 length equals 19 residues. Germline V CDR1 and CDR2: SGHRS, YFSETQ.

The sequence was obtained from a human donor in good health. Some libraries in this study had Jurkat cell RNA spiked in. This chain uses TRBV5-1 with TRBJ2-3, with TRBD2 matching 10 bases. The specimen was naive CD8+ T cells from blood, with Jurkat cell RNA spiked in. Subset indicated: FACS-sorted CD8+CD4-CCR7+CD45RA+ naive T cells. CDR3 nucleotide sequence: TGCGCCAGCAGCTTGGCTCTAGCGGGGGCCCCGGGTGGGCCAGATACGCAGTATTTT. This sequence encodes CASSLALAGAPGGPDTQYF.